The clone carrying this T cell receptor beta chain was recorded many times. Its cognate antigen is unknown. These data originate in a study of T cells in Graves' hyperthyroidism and ophthalmopathy. Whole-study results and caveats: The majority of expanded thyroid clonotypes above 0.001 also appeared in blood.

The CDR3 covers 15 residues. Trimming stripped 4 bases from V and 8 bases from J, with 20 bases between. Germline values: CDR1 SGHDN, CDR2 FVKESK. Amplification targeted TCR beta CDR3 regions from RNA transcripts. TCR CDR3 underwent first-round RT-PCR with the HTBI primer set. Via MiXCR, TCRdb re-called the multiplex PCR reads, giving one row per CDR3 protein. The table includes around 620,000 distinct CDR3 sequences, about 45% detected once. In making diagnoses, clinical symptoms, serum thyroxine and TRAb, thyroid ultrasound and orbital computed tomography were all used. The sequenced sample was peripheral blood or thyroid tissue (not recorded which). This sequence originates from an adult woman with Graves' disease, either hyperthyroidism or ophthalmopathy (not recorded which). The chain joins TRBV14 to TRBJ1-1, with D possibly matching TRBD1 (5 bases). CDR3 DNA: TGTGCCAGCAGCCTTTTAAGCGGGGGTAATTTCGAAGCTTTCTTT. Its protein is CASSLLSGGNFEAFF.